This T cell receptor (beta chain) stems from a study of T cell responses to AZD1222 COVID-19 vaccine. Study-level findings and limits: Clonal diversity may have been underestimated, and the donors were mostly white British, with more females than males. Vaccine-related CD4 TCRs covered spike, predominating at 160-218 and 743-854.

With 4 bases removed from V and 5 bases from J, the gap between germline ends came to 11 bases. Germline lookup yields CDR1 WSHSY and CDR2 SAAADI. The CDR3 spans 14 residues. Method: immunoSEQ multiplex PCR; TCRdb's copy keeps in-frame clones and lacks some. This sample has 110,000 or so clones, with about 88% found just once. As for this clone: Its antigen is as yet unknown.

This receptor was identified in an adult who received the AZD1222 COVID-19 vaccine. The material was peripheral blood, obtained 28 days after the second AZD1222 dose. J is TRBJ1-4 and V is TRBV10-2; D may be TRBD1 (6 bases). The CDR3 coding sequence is TGCGCCAGCAGTGGGGCGGGGGCAAATGAAAAACTGTTTTTT. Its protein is CASSGAGANEKLFF.